This TCR beta chain comes out of a study of post-analysis software for immune sequencing data. Across the study: The courses of disease that were included comprised relapsing-remitting, secondary progressive and progressive-relapsing multiple sclerosis.

This clonotype appeared many times. Unique molecular identifiers tagged the TCR beta cDNA libraries. MiXCR was run by TCRdb on the PCR reads, yielding one entry per CDR3 protein. The table records roughly 580,000 distinct CDR3 sequences, roughly 45% of them present only once. The sequence came from a girl aged 5 to 17 with multiple sclerosis. The sample consisted of blood.

This CDR3 is CASSLTRGTDTQYF. The CDR3 nucleotides read TGTGCCAGCAGCTTAACCAGGGGCACAGATACGCAGTATTTT. The chain links TRBV12-3 or TRBV12-4 to TRBJ2-3; D is perhaps TRBD1 (5 bases). V lost 6 bases, J lost 1 base, and 11 bases lay in between. The CDR3 loop spans 14 amino acids.